The next 2 T cell receptor beta chains were all read from a single sample in a study of tumor-infiltrating lymphocytes in primary liver carcinoma. Total RNA (approximately 0.5 ug) served as template for TCR beta cDNA synthesis primed by a constant-region primer. Generation of the TCR beta libraries relied on three nested multiplex PCR rounds using slightly modified ARM-PCR. Running roughly 10 cycles apiece, the first two PCR rounds relied on TRBV1-TRBV30 forward primers together with a C-beta reverse primer. Via MiXCR, TCRdb re-called the multiplex PCR reads, giving one row per CDR3 protein. The table includes 300,000 to 350,000 distinct CDR3 sequences, nearly 60% detected once. Unsorted whole blood yielded the blood RNA, and germline DNA was also extracted. Sequenced input: peripheral blood. The receptors here all came from a woman younger than 45 with primary liver carcinoma and hepatitis B virus infection.

J is TRBJ2-7 and V is TRBV4-2; unclear D gene. This CDR3 comprises 12 residues. CDR1 is LGHNA, CDR2 YNFKEQ, per germline. The V gene lost 7 bases and the J gene lost 3 bases, with 10 bases spanning the gap. Here the CDR3 DNA reads TGTGCCAGCAACCACTTAAACTACGAGCAGTACTTC. Its protein product is CASNHLNYEQYF.

The chain links TRBV5-6 to TRBJ1-1, with a possible D match to TRBD1 (5 bases). Trimming removed 5 bases at V and 1 base at J, with 9 bases between. The CDR3 extends over 13 amino acids. Germline CDR1 and CDR2: SGHDT and YYEEEE. The CDR3: CASSGHPNTEAFF. As DNA, the CDR3 is TGTGCCAGCAGTGGACACCCGAACACTGAAGCTTTCTTT.